Sequencing of this T cell receptor beta chain was carried out in a study of shared clonotypes between healthy human individuals. Per germline, CDR1 SNHLY and CDR2 FYNNEI. CDR3 length equals 11 residues. V was pared by 6 bases and J by 5 bases, with 7 bases between. This table comes from immunoSEQ multiplex PCR, and its TCRdb copy is limited to in-frame clones, with some not included. The table includes about 2.5 million clones, 80% to 95% detected once. In regard to this clone: The same CDR3 is also encoded by other DNA sequences in this sample.

The sequencing input was naive CD4+ T cells from PBMCs. As to subset: CD45RA+ positively selected. The chain uses TRBV2 and TRBJ2-5; D remains ambiguous. This receptor was identified in a man aged 18 to 29 in good health. Some clones in this sample may be carry-over from other donors' samples. CDR3 residues: CASRGLETQYF. The CDR3 DNA reads TGTGCCAGCAGAGGGCTCGAGACCCAGTACTTC.